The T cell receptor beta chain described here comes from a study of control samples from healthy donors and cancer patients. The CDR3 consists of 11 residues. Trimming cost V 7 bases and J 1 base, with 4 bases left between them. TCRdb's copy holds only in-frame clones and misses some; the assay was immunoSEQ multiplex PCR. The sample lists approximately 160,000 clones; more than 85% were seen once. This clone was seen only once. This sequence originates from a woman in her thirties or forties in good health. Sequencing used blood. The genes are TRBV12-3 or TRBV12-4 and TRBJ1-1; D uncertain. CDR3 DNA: TGTGCCAGCACCCAGAACACTGAAGCTTTCTTT. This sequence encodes CASTQNTEAFF.